One sample yielded the 2 T cell receptor beta chains listed below, sequenced in a study of CD8 T cells in ankylosing spondylitis. TCRdb used MiXCR to reprocess the 5' RACE reads, holding one entry per CDR3 protein. The table has approximately 200,000 distinct CDR3 sequences, 10% to 15% seen once. Sequenced sample: blood, either unsorted or a sorted T cell fraction (not recorded which). Receptors originate from a female donor with ankylosing spondylitis or in good health (not recorded which).

This clonotype was counted many times. The chain combines TRBV20-1 with TRBJ2-1; the match to TRBD1 covers 7 bases. Germline CDR1 DFQATT, CDR2 SNEGSKA (reference sequence). Trimming took 4 bases from V and 5 from J; bases not matched to a gene: 8. CDR3 length: 14 amino acids. The CDR3 is CSAIDRVWNNEQFF. The CDR3 region has the DNA TGCAGTGCTATCGACAGGGTTTGGAACAATGAGCAGTTCTTC.

CDR3 protein: CASSIYSGGSGNIQYF. The CDR3 DNA is TGTGCCAGCAGTATCTACTCGGGCGGGAGTGGAAACATTCAGTACTTC. The rearrangement links TRBV28 to TRBJ2-4, with 7 bases lining up with TRBD2. Trimming at V came to 5 bases and at J to 6 bases, leaving 13 bases not matched to a gene. The germline CDR1 and CDR2 sequences are MDHEN and SYDVKM. The CDR3 has 16 amino acids.